This passage covers 14 T cell receptor beta chains from one sample sequenced in a study of regulatory T cells in long-lasting Graves disease. Assembly of TCR beta libraries relied on iRepertoire HTBI primers together with Arm-PCR of CDR3 regions. Using its own MiXCR run on the multiplex PCR reads, TCRdb lists one record per CDR3 protein. The sample lists 550,000 to 600,000 distinct CDR3 sequences; 16% were seen once. Described time point: newly diagnosed GD, antithyroid drugs for less than 3 months. Isolated PBMC RNA provided the starting material for the TCR library. The data were also submitted as part of a second study, on T cells in Graves' hyperthyroidism and ophthalmopathy.

This specimen consisted of peripheral blood mononuclear cells (PBMCs), obtained at new diagnosis, from a patient treated with antithyroid drugs. These receptors were collected from a man between 18 and 29 years old with Graves disease.

This clonotype has a handful of counts. The chain is built from TRBV10-1 and TRBJ2-1; D possibly corresponds to TRBD2 (7 bases). V was trimmed by 6 bases and J by 4 bases, leaving 16 bases between them. CDR3 length: 15 residues. In germline, CDR1 is WNHNN, CDR2 SYGVQD (reference sequence). The CDR3 protein is CASSGGGAGYNEQFF. CDR3 DNA: TGCGCCAGCAGCGGAGGGGGGGCCGGGTACAATGAGCAGTTCTTC.

V usage is TRBV7-9 and J usage is TRBJ1-3; no clear D. This CDR3 is 14 amino acids long. CDR1 and CDR2 (germline): SEHNR, FQNEAQ (reference sequence). The V gene lost 5 bases and the J gene lost 2 bases, with 10 bases spanning the gap. This chain's CDR3 is CASSPFQAGNTIYF. In nucleotides, the CDR3 is TGTGCCAGCAGCCCGTTTCAGGCTGGAAACACCATATATTTT. Full variable domain (rest looked up from reference TRBV7-9 and TRBJ1-3): DTGVSQNPRHKITKRGQNVTFRCDPISEHNRLYWYRQTLGQGPEFLTYFQNEAQLEKSRLLSDRFSAERPKGSFSTLEIQRTEQGDSAMYLCASSPFQAGNTIYFGEGSWLTVV.

This clonotype showed up just a few times. V usage is TRBV11-2 and J usage is TRBJ1-1, with a tentative D call TRBD1 (5 bases). Germline values: CDR1 SGHAT, CDR2 FQNNGV. This CDR3 comprises 16 residues. Trimming left V 5 bases short and J 2 bases short, with 18 bases between. DNA of the CDR3: TGTGCCAGCAGCCCCCCCAGGGATCGGCGAAACACTGAAGCTTTCTTT. Protein sequence: CASSPPRDRRNTEAFF.

This clonotype came up once. The CDR3 does not end in the conserved phenylalanine or tryptophan, so this is likely a read error. The V call is TRBV2, the J call TRBJ2-2, with 7 bases that match TRBD2. The V gene end was trimmed by 7 bases and the J gene end by 5 bases; junction bases not matched to a gene: 4. Germline V lookup: CDR1 SNHLY, CDR2 FYNNEI. CDR3 length equals 13 residues. In DNA, the CDR3 is TGTGCCAGCAAGGGACTACCGACCGGGGAGCTGTTTCTT. Translating it yields CASKGLPTGELFL.

V usage is TRBV27 and J usage is TRBJ2-1; D is unresolved. The CDR3 is 16 residues long. Germline CDR1 is MNHEY and CDR2 is SMNVEV (reference sequence). The germline V and J ends were trimmed by 7 bases and 0 bases, with 16 bases remaining between them. CDR3 sequence reads: CASTTDLRTSYNEQFF. CDR3 nucleotide sequence: TGTGCCAGCACTACGGATCTGAGGACCTCCTACAATGAGCAGTTCTTC.

In this sample, this clonotype turned up many times. J is TRBJ2-5 and V is TRBV30; D might be TRBD1 (5 bases). Germline V gene lookup returns CDR1 GTSNPN and CDR2 SVGIG (reference sequence). The CDR3 loop spans 15 amino acids. Trimming shortened V by 0 bases and J by 4 bases, and 15 bases separated the two germline ends. CDR3 sequence (DNA): TGTGCCTGGAGTGTACAGGCGGCCCCCGGAGAGACCCAGTACTTC. It specifies CAWSVQAAPGETQYF.

In this sample, this clonotype turned up a few times. A read error may be the cause here, since a much bigger clone is one base away. CDR3 sequence reads: CASSYLGHEQYF. The CDR3 DNA reads TGTGCCAGCAGCTACCTAGGCCACGAGCAGTACTTC. The J gene is TRBJ2-7, the V gene TRBV2, with D unclear. Trimming cost V 6 bases and J 5 bases, with 11 bases left between them. This CDR3 is built from 12 residues. CDR1 SNHLY and CDR2 FYNNEI come from the germline V gene.

This clonotype turned up a few times. The chain uses TRBV18 and TRBJ1-1, with 9 bases matching TRBD1. Germline V lookup: CDR1 KGHSH, CDR2 LQKENI. The CDR3 extends over 14 amino acids. Trimming at V came to 2 bases and at J to 8 bases, leaving 6 bases not matched to a gene. The CDR3 DNA reads TGTGCCAGCTCACCAAACGGACAGGGGTGGGAAGCTTTCTTT. Translating it yields CASSPNGQGWEAFF.

Many counts were recorded for this clonotype. V gene TRBV6-9 combines with J gene TRBJ2-7, with a weak D call TRBD2 (5 bases). The germline CDR1 and CDR2 sequences are MNHGY and SVAAGI. This CDR3 contains 13 residues. Trimming took 3 bases from V and 5 from J, leaving 11 bases between them. The CDR3 loop reads CASSYREADEQYF. The CDR3 DNA follows: TGTGCCAGCAGTTACCGGGAAGCGGACGAGCAGTACTTC.

The genes are TRBV6-2 or TRBV6-3 and TRBJ2-1; D might be TRBD1 (5 bases). The CDR3 totals 15 residues. CDR1 and CDR2 from the germline V gene are MNHEY and SVGEGT. V was pared by 6 bases and J by 6 bases, with 18 bases between. CDR3 bases: TGTGCCAGCAGCCCCCTCGTGGATAGGGGCAATGAGCAGTTCTTC. This sequence encodes CASSPLVDRGNEQFF.

This chain connects TRBV28 to TRBJ2-5; 8 bases map to TRBD2. This CDR3 region has 16 residues. The germline CDR1 and CDR2 sequences are MDHEN and SYDVKM. V dropped 6 bases and J dropped 1; count of bases not matched to a gene: 10. The CDR3 bases are TGTGCCAGCAGATCTTTCTTGAGCGGGAGCCAAGAGACCCAGTACTTC. It translates to CASRSFLSGSQETQYF.

In its sample, this clonotype was seen many times. The gene calls are TRBV30 and TRBJ1-1; D may be TRBD1 (5 bases). The germline V gene encodes CDR1 GTSNPN and CDR2 SVGIG (reference sequence). The CDR3 totals 13 residues. Trimming left V 4 bases short and J 5 bases short, with 14 bases between. The CDR3 loop reads CAWTEGAGTEAFF. In DNA form, the CDR3 reads TGTGCCTGGACGGAAGGGGCAGGAACTGAAGCTTTCTTT.

This clonotype was picked up a small number of times. The gene calls are TRBV27 and TRBJ2-5; D may match TRBD1 or TRBD2 (5 bases each). The germline CDR1 and CDR2 sequences are MNHEY and SMNVEV (reference sequence). Trimming removed 5 bases at V and 1 base at J, with 14 bases between. The CDR3 sequence is 15 residues long. This CDR3 is CASSPMPGTQETQYF. CDR3 DNA: TGTGCCAGCAGTCCCATGCCCGGGACCCAAGAGACCCAGTACTTC.

This chain links TRBV7-9 with TRBJ2-1, with TRBD1 as a possible D gene (6 bases). Germline V gene data show CDR1 as SEHNR and CDR2 as FQNEAQ (reference sequence). CDR3 length: 17 amino acids. V dropped 5 bases and J dropped 0 bases, with 17 bases sitting between them. The CDR3 protein is CASSQTGAGDSYNEQFF. The CDR3 nucleotides are TGTGCCAGCAGCCAGACAGGCGCCGGGGACTCCTACAATGAGCAGTTCTTC.